This T cell receptor beta chain comes out of a study of vaccination and CD4 T cells after COVID-19. Study background: The post-vaccine samples came a median approximately 72 days after dose two (range 14 to 241).

Once obtained from cultured CD4+ T cells, the DNA was sequenced using the Oncomine TCR Beta short-read assay. Using the QIAamp micro DNA kit, genomic DNA was extracted from the CD4+ T cells that had been cultured. One entry per CDR3 protein results from TCRdb running MiXCR on the PCR reads. Of 20,000 to 25,000 distinct CDR3 sequences in the sample, about 45% were seen once. This clonotype occurred a few times. Antigen specificity is unknown. Documented treatment: 10-day PBMC culture with coronavirus spike peptide pools or control peptides (ViraFEST assay). Once peptide pools had expanded antigen-specific T cells, ViraFEST sequenced TCRs. The receptor's source is a human donor who had recovered from COVID-19. Sequencing was performed on CD4+ T cells from blood, cultured in vitro.

CDR3: CASSWTSGGLGNTGELFF. The CDR3 region has the DNA TGTGCCAGCAGTTGGACTAGCGGGGGCCTGGGGAACACCGGGGAGCTGTTTTTT. This chain connects TRBV6-5 to TRBJ2-2, with 13 bases matching TRBD2. The CDR3 has 18 amino acids. V gave up 4 bases and J gave up 1 base; unmatched junction bases: 6. The V gene's germline CDR1 is MNHEY and CDR2 SVGAGI.